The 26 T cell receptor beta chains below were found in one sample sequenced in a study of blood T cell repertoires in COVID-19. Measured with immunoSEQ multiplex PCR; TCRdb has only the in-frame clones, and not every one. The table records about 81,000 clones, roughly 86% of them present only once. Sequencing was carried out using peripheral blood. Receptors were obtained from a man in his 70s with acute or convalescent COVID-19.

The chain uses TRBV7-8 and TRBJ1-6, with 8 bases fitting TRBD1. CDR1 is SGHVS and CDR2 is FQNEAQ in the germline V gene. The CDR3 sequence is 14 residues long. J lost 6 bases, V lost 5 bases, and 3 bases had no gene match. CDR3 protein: CASSATGGNSPLHF. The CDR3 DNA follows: TGTGCCAGCAGCGCCACAGGGGGTAATTCACCCCTCCACTTT.

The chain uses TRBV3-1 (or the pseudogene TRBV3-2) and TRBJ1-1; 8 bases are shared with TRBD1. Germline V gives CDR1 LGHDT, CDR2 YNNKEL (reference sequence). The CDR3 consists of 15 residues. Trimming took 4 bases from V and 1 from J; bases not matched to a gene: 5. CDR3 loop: CASSPQGARNTEAFF. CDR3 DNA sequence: TGTGCCAGCAGCCCGCAGGGGGCCCGGAACACTGAAGCTTTCTTT.

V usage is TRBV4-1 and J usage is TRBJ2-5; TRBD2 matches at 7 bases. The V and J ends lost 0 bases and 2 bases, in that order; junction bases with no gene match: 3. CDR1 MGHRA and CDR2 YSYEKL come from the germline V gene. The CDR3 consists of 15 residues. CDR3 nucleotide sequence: TGCGCCAGCAGCCAAGAGACTAGCTCACAAGAGACCCAGTACTTC. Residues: CASSQETSSQETQYF.

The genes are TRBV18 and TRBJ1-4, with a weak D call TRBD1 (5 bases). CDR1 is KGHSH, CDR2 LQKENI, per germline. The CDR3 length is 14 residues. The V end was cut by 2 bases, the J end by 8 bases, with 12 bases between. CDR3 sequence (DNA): TGTGCCAGCTCACCAATACAGGACCCCGAAAAACTGTTTTTT. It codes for CASSPIQDPEKLFF.

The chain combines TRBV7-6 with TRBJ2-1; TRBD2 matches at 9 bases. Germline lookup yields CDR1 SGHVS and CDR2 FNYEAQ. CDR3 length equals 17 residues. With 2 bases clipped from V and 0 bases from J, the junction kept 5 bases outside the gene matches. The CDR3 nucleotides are TGTGCCAGCAGCTTAAGGCTAGCGGGGAGCTCCTACAATGAGCAGTTCTTC. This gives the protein CASSLRLAGSSYNEQFF.

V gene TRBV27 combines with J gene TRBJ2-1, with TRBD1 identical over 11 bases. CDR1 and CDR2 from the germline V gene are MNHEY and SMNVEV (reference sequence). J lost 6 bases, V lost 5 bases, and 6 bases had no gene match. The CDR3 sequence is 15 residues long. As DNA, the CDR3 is TGTGCCAGCAGTAAGGACAGGGGGCGCGTCAATGAGCAGTTCTTC. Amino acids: CASSKDRGRVNEQFF.

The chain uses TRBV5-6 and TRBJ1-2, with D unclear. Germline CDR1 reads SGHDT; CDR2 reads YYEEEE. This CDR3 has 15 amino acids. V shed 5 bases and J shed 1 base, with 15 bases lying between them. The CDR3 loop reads CASSFDPSGNYGYTF. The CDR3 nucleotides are TGTGCCAGCAGTTTTGATCCCAGCGGTAACTATGGCTACACCTTC.

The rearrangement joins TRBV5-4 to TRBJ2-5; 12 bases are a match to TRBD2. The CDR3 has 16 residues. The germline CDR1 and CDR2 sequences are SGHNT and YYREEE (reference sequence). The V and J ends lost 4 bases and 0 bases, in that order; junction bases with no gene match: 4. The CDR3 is CASSAGTSGYQETQYF. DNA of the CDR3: TGTGCCAGCAGCGCCGGGACTAGCGGGTACCAAGAGACCCAGTACTTC.

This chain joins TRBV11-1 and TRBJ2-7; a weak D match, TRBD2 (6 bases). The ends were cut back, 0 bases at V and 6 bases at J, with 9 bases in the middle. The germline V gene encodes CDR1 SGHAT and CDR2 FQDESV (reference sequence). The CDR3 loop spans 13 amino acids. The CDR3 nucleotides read TGTGCCAGCAGCTTAGCTCGGGGAGGCGAGCAGTACTTC. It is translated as CASSLARGGEQYF.

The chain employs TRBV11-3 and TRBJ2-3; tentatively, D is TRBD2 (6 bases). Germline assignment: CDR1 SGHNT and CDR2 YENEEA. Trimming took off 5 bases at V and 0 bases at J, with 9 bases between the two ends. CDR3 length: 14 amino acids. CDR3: CASSPGGSTDTQYF. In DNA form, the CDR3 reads TGTGCCAGCAGCCCCGGGGGTAGCACAGATACGCAGTATTTT. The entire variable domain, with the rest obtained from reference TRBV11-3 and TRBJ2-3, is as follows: EAGVVQSPRYKIIEKKQPVAFWCNPISGHNTLYWYLQNLGQGPELLIRYENEEAVDDSQLPKDRFSAERLKGVDSTLKIQPAELGDSAVYLCASSPGGSTDTQYFGPGTRLTVL.

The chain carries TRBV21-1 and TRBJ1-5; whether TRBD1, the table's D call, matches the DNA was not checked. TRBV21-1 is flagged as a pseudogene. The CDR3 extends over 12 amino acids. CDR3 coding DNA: TGTGCCAGCAGCATTGGCAATGGGCCCCAGCATTTT. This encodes CASSIGNGPQHF.

The DNA of the CDR3 is TGCAGCGTCCCGGGACTCGACACCGGGGAGCTGTTTTTT. As protein: CSVPGLDTGELFF. The V and J genes are TRBV29-1 and TRBJ2-2; possibly TRBD2 for D (6 bases). The CDR3 spans 13 residues. Trimming took 6 bases from V and 3 from J, leaving 11 bases between them. Germline CDR1 and CDR2: SQVTM and ANQGSEA.

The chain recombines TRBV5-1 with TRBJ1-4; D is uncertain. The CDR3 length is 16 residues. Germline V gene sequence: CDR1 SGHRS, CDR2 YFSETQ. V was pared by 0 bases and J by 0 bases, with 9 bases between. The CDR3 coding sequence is TGCGCCAGCAGCTTGGATGGCGGTTCAACTAATGAAAAACTGTTTTTT. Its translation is CASSLDGGSTNEKLFF.

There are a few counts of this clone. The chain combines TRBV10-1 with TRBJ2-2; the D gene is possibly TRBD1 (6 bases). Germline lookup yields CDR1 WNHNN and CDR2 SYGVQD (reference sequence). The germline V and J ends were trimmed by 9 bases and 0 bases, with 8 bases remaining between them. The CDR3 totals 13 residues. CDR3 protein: CASGTTNTGELFF. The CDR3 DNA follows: TGCGCCAGTGGGACAACGAACACCGGGGAGCTGTTTTTT.

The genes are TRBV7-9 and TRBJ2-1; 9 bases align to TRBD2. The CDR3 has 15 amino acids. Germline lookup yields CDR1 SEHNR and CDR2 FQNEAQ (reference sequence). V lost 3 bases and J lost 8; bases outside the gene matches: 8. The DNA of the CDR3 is TGTGCCAGCAGCTTCGGACTAGCGTCAAGCGATGAGCAGTTCTTC. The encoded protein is CASSFGLASSDEQFF.

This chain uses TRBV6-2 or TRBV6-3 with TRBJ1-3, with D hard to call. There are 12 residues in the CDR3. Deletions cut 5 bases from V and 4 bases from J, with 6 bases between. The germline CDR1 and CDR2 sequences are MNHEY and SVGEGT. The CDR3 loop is CASSERGNTIYF. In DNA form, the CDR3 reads TGTGCCAGCAGTGAGCGGGGAAACACCATATATTTT.

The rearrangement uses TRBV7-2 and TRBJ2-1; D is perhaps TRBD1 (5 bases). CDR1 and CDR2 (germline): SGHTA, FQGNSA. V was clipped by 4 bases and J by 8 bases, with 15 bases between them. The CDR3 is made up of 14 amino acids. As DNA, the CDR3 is TGTGCCAGCAGCTCGCTTCAGGGTCGACATGAGCAGTTCTTC. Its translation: CASSSLQGRHEQFF.

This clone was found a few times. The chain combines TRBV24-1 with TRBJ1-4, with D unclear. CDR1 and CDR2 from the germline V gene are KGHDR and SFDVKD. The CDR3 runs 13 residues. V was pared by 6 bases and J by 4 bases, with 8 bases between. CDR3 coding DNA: TGTGCCACCAGTTCGGGTTTTAATGAAAAACTGTTTTTT. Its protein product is CATSSGFNEKLFF.

CDR3 sequence: CASTLSAPWSDTQYF. The CDR3 coding sequence is TGTGCCAGCACCCTGAGCGCGCCCTGGTCAGATACGCAGTATTTT. V gene TRBV18 combines with J gene TRBJ2-3; no clear D. The V and J ends lost 8 bases and 4 bases respectively, with 19 bases between them. Germline V gene sequence: CDR1 KGHSH, CDR2 LQKENI. The CDR3 is 15 amino acids.

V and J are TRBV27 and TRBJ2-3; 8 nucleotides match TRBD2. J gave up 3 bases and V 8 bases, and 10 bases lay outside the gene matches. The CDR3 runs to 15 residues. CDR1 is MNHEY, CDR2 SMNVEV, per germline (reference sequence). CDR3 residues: CASRPGLVITDTQYF. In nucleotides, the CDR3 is TGTGCCAGCCGACCGGGACTAGTAATTACAGATACGCAGTATTTT.

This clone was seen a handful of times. This chain's CDR3 is CATSGGQTGNTIYF. For the CDR3, the DNA is TGTGCCACCAGCGGAGGACAAACTGGAAACACCATATATTTT. This rearrangement joins TRBV15 to TRBJ1-3, with D perhaps TRBD1 (5 bases). The CDR3 totals 14 residues. Trimming removed 5 bases at V and 2 bases at J, with 10 bases between. The V gene's germline CDR1 is LNHNV and CDR2 YYDKDF (reference sequence).

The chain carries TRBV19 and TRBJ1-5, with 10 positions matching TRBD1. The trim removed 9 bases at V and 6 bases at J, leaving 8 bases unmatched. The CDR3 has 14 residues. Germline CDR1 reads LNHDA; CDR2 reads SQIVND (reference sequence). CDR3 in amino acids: CASLDRGPGQPQHF. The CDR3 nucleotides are TGTGCCAGCCTCGACAGGGGGCCGGGTCAGCCCCAGCATTTT.

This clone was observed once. CDR3 nucleotide sequence: TGTGCCAGCAGCTTGGTAGGGAGGGCCCAATACGAGCAGTACTTC. This gives the protein CASSLVGRAQYEQYF. V usage is TRBV11-2 and J usage is TRBJ2-7; 7 positions agree with TRBD2. Germline V gene data show CDR1 as SGHAT and CDR2 as FQNNGV. The V gene end was trimmed by 3 bases and the J gene end by 4 bases; junction bases not matched to a gene: 9. The length of the CDR3 is 15 residues. Complete variable domain (other parts from reference TRBV11-2 and TRBJ2-7): EAGVAQSPRYKIIEKRQSVAFWCNPISGHATLYWYQQILGQGPKLLIQFQNNGVVDDSQLPKDRFSAERLKGVDSTLKIQPAKLEDSAVYLCASSLVGRAQYEQYFGPGTRLTVT.

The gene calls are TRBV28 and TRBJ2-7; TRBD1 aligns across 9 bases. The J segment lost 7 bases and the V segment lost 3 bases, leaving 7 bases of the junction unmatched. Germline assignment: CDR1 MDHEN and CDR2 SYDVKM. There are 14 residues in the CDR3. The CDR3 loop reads CASSFPTGGREQYF. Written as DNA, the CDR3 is TGTGCCAGCAGTTTTCCGACAGGGGGTAGGGAGCAGTACTTC. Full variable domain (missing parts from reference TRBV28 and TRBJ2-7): DVKVTQSSRYLVKRTGEKVFLECVQDMDHENMFWYRQDPGLGLRLIYFSYDVKMKEKGDIPEGYSVSREKKERFSLILESASTNQTSMYLCASSFPTGGREQYFGPGTRLTVT.

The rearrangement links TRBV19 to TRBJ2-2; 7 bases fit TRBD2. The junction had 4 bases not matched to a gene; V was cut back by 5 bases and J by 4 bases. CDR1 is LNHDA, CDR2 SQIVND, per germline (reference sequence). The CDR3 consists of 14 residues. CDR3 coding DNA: TGTGCCAGTAGTGCGGGGGATGGCACCGGGGAGCTGTTTTTT. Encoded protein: CASSAGDGTGELFF. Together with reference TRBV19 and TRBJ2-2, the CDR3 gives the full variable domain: DGGITQSPKYLFRKEGQNVTLSCEQNLNHDAMYWYRQDPGQGLRLIYYSQIVNDFQKGDIAEGYSVSREKKESFPLTVTSAQKNPTAFYLCASSAGDGTGELFFGEGSRLTVL.

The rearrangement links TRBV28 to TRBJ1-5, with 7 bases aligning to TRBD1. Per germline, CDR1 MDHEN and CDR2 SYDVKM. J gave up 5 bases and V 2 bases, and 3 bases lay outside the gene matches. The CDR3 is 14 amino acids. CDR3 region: CASSLGGTDQPQHF. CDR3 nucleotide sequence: TGTGCCAGCAGTTTAGGCGGGACAGATCAGCCCCAGCATTTT.